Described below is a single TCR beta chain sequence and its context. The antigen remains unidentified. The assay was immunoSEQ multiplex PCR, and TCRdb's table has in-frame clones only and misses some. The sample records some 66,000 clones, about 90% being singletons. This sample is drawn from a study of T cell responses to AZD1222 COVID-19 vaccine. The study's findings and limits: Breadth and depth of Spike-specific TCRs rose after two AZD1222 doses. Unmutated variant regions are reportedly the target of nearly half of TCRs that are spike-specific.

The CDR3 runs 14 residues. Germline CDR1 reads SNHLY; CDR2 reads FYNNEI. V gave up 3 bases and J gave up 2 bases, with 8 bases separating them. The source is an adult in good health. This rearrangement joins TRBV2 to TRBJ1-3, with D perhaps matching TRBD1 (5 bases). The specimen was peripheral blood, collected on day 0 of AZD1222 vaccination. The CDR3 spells CASSDRATGNTIYF. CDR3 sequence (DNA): TGTGCCAGCAGTGACAGGGCTACTGGAAACACCATATATTTT. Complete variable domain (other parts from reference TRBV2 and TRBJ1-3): EPEVTQTPSHQVTQMGQEVILRCVPISNHLYFYWYRQILGQKVEFLVSFYNNEISEKSEIFDDQFSVERPDGSNFTLKIRSTKLEDSAMYFCASSDRATGNTIYFGEGSWLTVV.